Following are 7 T cell receptor beta chains from one sample sequenced in a study of T cell responses to AZD1222 COVID-19 vaccine. Profiled with immunoSEQ multiplex PCR; TCRdb holds only in-frame clones, not every one. The data contain under 150,000 clones, more than 90% of them singletons. The sequencing used peripheral blood, collected 28 days after the second AZD1222 dose. These receptors all stem from an adult who received the AZD1222 COVID-19 vaccine.

This chain connects TRBV9 to TRBJ2-5; either TRBD1 or TRBD2 may supply D (5 bases each). The CDR3 is 14 amino acids. Germline V CDR1 and CDR2: SGDLS, YYNGEE. V lost 4 bases, J lost 4 bases, and 14 bases lay in between. Here the CDR3 reads CASSPQGGGETQYF. Written as DNA, the CDR3 is TGTGCCAGCAGCCCCCAGGGTGGGGGAGAGACCCAGTACTTC.

This rearrangement joins TRBV5-8 to TRBJ2-1; unclear D gene. CDR3 length: 13 residues. Trimming left V 6 bases short and J 2 bases short, with 9 bases between. CDR1 and CDR2 from the germline V gene are SGHTS and YDEGEE. CDR3 protein: CASTANPYNEQFF. DNA of the CDR3: TGTGCCAGCACAGCAAATCCCTACAATGAGCAGTTCTTC.

The CDR3 region is CASSAGLPSYNEQFF. The CDR3 DNA reads as TGTGCCAGCAGCGCCGGCTTACCCTCCTACAATGAGCAGTTCTTC. The genes are TRBV7-3 and TRBJ2-1, with unresolved D. This CDR3 is built from 15 residues. V lost 5 bases to trimming and J lost 0 bases, with 11 bases between them. Per the germline V gene, CDR1 is SGHTA and CDR2 is FQGTGA.

The chain recombines TRBV7-2 with TRBJ2-3; no firm D call. This CDR3 is built from 16 residues. The germline V gene has CDR1 SGHTA and CDR2 FQGNSA. Trimming removed 5 bases at V and 1 base at J, with 16 bases between. This chain's CDR3 is CASSLKREAGTDTQYF. DNA of the CDR3: TGTGCCAGCAGCCTAAAGCGTGAGGCCGGCACAGATACGCAGTATTTT.

The genes are TRBV11-3 and TRBJ1-1; TRBD1 aligns across 8 bases. This CDR3 contains 15 residues. Germline assignment: CDR1 SGHNT and CDR2 YENEEA. V was pared by 5 bases and J by 1 base, with 6 bases of the junction left unmatched. CDR3 sequence: CASSHPGGRNTEAFF. CDR3 bases: TGTGCCAGCAGCCATCCAGGGGGCCGGAACACTGAAGCTTTCTTT.

The chain combines TRBV28 with TRBJ1-1; 7 bases line up with TRBD1. Germline CDR1 reads MDHEN; CDR2 reads SYDVKM. After removal of 2 bases from V and 4 bases from J, the junction contained 7 bases not matched to a gene. CDR3 length: 15 amino acids. CDR3 DNA sequence: TGTGCCAGCAGTTTAAATGACAGGGACTTCACTGAAGCTTTCTTT. Protein product: CASSLNDRDFTEAFF.

The chain couples TRBV4-2 to TRBJ2-7; D possibly corresponds to TRBD2 (6 bases). Germline V gives CDR1 LGHNA, CDR2 YNFKEQ. The CDR3 runs 16 residues. V lost 0 bases to trimming and J lost 4 bases, with 16 bases between them. The DNA of the CDR3 is TGTGCCAGCAGCCAAGATCCGGAAGGGAGGAAATACGAGCAGTACTTC. Its translation: CASSQDPEGRKYEQYF.